This T cell receptor (beta chain) was recovered during a study of T cell responses to AZD1222 COVID-19 vaccine. Clones were sequenced by immunoSEQ multiplex PCR, and TCRdb holds only the in-frame ones, with some missing. The table lists roughly 120,000 clones, around 90% of them singletons. Turning to this clone: Its antigen remains unidentified.

Broader study findings: At baseline, seropositivity was found in only six or seven AZD1222 recipients. Without day 14 samples, only post-peak T cell repertoires were studied. Spike was spanned by vaccine-associated CD4 TCRs, with dominance at 160-218 and 743-854.

This CDR3 spans 15 amino acids. Germline V gene sequence: CDR1 SGDLS, CDR2 YYNGEE. The ends lost 8 bases at V and 4 bases at J; junction bases unmatched: 14. The chain is built from TRBV9 and TRBJ2-7; 8 bases map to TRBD1. This TCR came from an adult in good health. The sequencing here drew on peripheral blood, taken on day 0 of AZD1222 vaccination. The CDR3 loop reads CASSPKTGAAYEQYF. In DNA, the CDR3 is TGTGCCAGTTCCCCTAAGACAGGGGCGGCGTACGAGCAGTACTTC.